Listed below are T cell receptor beta chains from one sample, sequenced in a study of naive and memory T cell subsets. TCRdb re-called the UMI-ligation and nested PCR reads through MiXCR, storing one row per CDR3 protein. Of about 100,000 distinct CDR3 sequences in the sample, 13% to 15% are singletons; the top ten hold around 2.7%. The sample consisted of naive CD8+ T cells from blood. Every receptor here comes from a human donor in good health. Each CDR3 is given with its conserved first and last residue. D genes are given only for firm matches. Expanded clones are given a class, and other clones once, few, many or no size at all.

abundance,j_gene,v_gene,d_gene,CDR3aa,CDR3nt
few,TRBJ1-6,TRBV2,TRBD1,CASSEGPGGSYNSPLHF,TGTGCCAGCAGTGAAGGTCCAGGGGGCTCCTATAATTCACCCCTCCACTTT
.,TRBJ2-7,TRBV2,TRBD1,CASSEFRDRGYEQYF,TGTGCCAGCAGTGAATTCCGGGACAGGGGGTACGAGCAGTACTTC
many,TRBJ1-1,TRBV28,.,CASSSLRQVGIGTEAFF,TGTGCCAGCAGTTCCCTCCGACAGGTGGGTATAGGCACTGAAGCTTTCTTT
few,TRBJ2-3,TRBV7-2,.,CASSFVAASTDTQYF,TGTGCCAGCAGCTTTGTAGCGGCTAGCACAGATACGCAGTATTTT
many,TRBJ1-1,TRBV7-9,.,CASSLAPTWDTEAFF,TGTGCCAGCAGCTTAGCGCCCACGTGGGACACTGAAGCTTTCTTT
.,TRBJ2-2,TRBV24-1,.,CATSDLPGELFF,TGTGCCACCAGTGATTTACCCGGGGAGCTGTTTTTT
.,TRBJ1-1,TRBV6-5,.,CASSYSIPATEAFF,TGTGCCAGCAGTTACTCGATTCCAGCCACTGAAGCTTTCTTT
few,TRBJ1-5,TRBV29-1,TRBD1,CSVVFQDRGNQPQHF,TGCAGCGTTGTGTTCCAGGACAGGGGGAATCAGCCCCAGCATTTT
.,TRBJ1-1,TRBV6-6,.,CASSYAAQGTEAFF,TGTGCCAGCAGCTACGCCGCTCAGGGGACTGAAGCTTTCTTT
.,TRBJ2-7,TRBV4-3,.,CASSQDRSATYEQYF,TGCGCCAGCAGCCAAGATCGGTCCGCTACCTACGAGCAGTACTTC
.,TRBJ2-5,TRBV29-1,TRBD2,CSVATSGGGKYQETQYF,TGCAGCGTTGCGACTAGCGGGGGAGGAAAGTACCAAGAGACCCAGTACTTC
many,TRBJ1-2,TRBV12-3/TRBV12-4,.,CASSSAAGYGYTF,TGTGCCAGCAGTTCAGCGGCGGGTTATGGCTACACCTTC
few,TRBJ1-4,TRBV5-5,.,CASSQPGTGNEKLFF,TGTGCCAGCAGCCAGCCCGGGACTGGGAATGAAAAACTGTTTTTT
few,TRBJ2-7,TRBV20-1,TRBD1,CSANSPHTPSGGKYEQYF,TGCAGTGCTAATTCTCCACACACGCCTTCAGGGGGAAAGTACGAGCAGTACTTC
many,TRBJ2-5,TRBV7-6,.,CASSYDQGTQYF,TGTGCCAGCAGCTACGACCAGGGGACCCAGTACTTC
many,TRBJ2-2,TRBV11-2,TRBD2,CASSLEAGVGGELFF,TGTGCCAGCAGCTTAGAGGCGGGGGTCGGCGGGGAGCTGTTTTTT
.,TRBJ2-7,TRBV28,TRBD1,CAGTGTAYYEQYF,TGTGCCGGGACCGGGACAGCCTACTACGAGCAGTACTTC
few,TRBJ2-6,TRBV7-2,.,CASSLRGRGGANVLTF,TGTGCCAGCAGCTTAAGGGGGAGGGGTGGGGCCAACGTCCTGACTTTC
few,TRBJ2-1,TRBV24-1,.,CATSRLIDNEQFF,TGTGCCACCAGTCGCTTAATTGACAATGAGCAGTTCTTC
few,TRBJ1-2,TRBV4-3,.,CASSQDFLPSDGYTF,TGCGCCAGCAGCCAAGATTTCCTCCCATCTGACGGCTACACCTTC
many,TRBJ2-3,TRBV4-3,TRBD1,CASSQDWINRGADTQYF,TGCGCCAGCAGCCAAGATTGGATCAACAGGGGCGCAGATACGCAGTATTTT
.,TRBJ2-3,TRBV30,TRBD1,CAWDEGQRTDTQYF,TGTGCCTGGGACGAGGGACAGCGCACAGATACGCAGTATTTT
many,TRBJ2-1,TRBV30,TRBD2,CAWRLDSGGPYNEQFF,TGTGCCTGGAGATTGGATAGCGGGGGGCCCTACAATGAGCAGTTCTTC
.,TRBJ1-2,TRBV4-1,.,CASSPGGDSSEFGYGYTF,TGCGCCAGCAGCCCGGGAGGAGACAGCAGTGAATTCGGCTATGGCTACACCTTC
many,TRBJ1-1,TRBV4-3,.,CASSQDRGSRNTEAFF,TGCGCCAGCAGCCAAGATCGGGGGTCACGAAACACTGAAGCTTTCTTT
.,TRBJ2-1,TRBV27,.,CASRTLSSHEQFF,TGTGCCAGCAGGACACTTTCCAGTCATGAGCAGTTCTTC
.,TRBJ2-7,TRBV13,TRBD2,CASSSGLAGPYEQYF,TGTGCCAGCAGCTCCGGACTAGCGGGGCCCTACGAGCAGTACTTC
.,TRBJ1-2,TRBV20-1,.,CSATGGGTYGYTF,TGCAGTGCTACCGGGGGAGGGACTTATGGCTACACCTTC
.,TRBJ2-7,TRBV12-3/TRBV12-4,TRBD2,CASSPPATGLAYEQYF,TGTGCCAGCAGTCCCCCCGCTACGGGACTAGCCTACGAGCAGTACTTC
.,TRBJ1-1,TRBV29-1,.,CSVEDSQDSRVGGWGTEAFF,TGCAGCGTTGAAGACTCACAAGATTCCCGAGTAGGGGGTTGGGGCACTGAAGCTTTCTTT
.,TRBJ1-4,TRBV6-6,.,CASSYLGNPAGKLFF,TGTGCCAGCAGTTACTTGGGCAATCCGGCTGGAAAACTGTTTTTT
.,TRBJ2-7,TRBV2,TRBD2,CASRAGTASPDEQYF,TGTGCCAGCAGAGCGGGGACGGCAAGCCCCGACGAGCAGTACTTC
.,TRBJ2-2,TRBV15,TRBD1,CATSRGDGTGATGELFF,TGTGCCACCAGCAGGGGGGACGGGACAGGAGCTACCGGGGAGCTGTTTTTT
few,TRBJ2-1,TRBV5-1,TRBD2,CASSFLAGGPGNEQFF,TGCGCCAGCAGCTTTCTAGCGGGAGGGCCTGGGAATGAGCAGTTCTTC
.,TRBJ2-2,TRBV12-3/TRBV12-4,.,CASSRDTGELFF,TGTGCCAGCAGTAGGGATACCGGGGAGCTGTTTTTT
many,TRBJ2-7,TRBV7-6,.,CASSLAEVPGQNYEQYF,TGTGCCAGCAGCTTAGCGGAGGTGCCGGGACAAAACTACGAGCAGTACTTC
many,TRBJ2-2,TRBV7-9,.,CASSLARTTITDTGELFF,TGTGCCAGCAGCTTAGCGCGGACCACAATCACAGACACCGGGGAGCTGTTTTTT
once,TRBJ2-7,TRBV7-8,.,CASSSAPGPQGEQYF,TGTGCCAGCAGCTCCGCCCCGGGGCCACAGGGCGAGCAGTACTTC
.,TRBJ1-2,TRBV7-9,.,CASSLRNYGYTF,TGTGCCAGCAGCTTAAGGAACTATGGCTACACCTTC
few,TRBJ2-3,TRBV29-1,.,CSARDPITDTQYF,TGCAGCGCACGGGACCCAATTACAGATACGCAGTATTTT
.,TRBJ2-7,TRBV14,TRBD1,CASSQDPGQGGYEQYF,TGTGCCAGCAGCCAAGATCCGGGACAGGGGGGTTACGAGCAGTACTTC
many,TRBJ2-3,TRBV12-5,.,CASGLVPGDTQYF,TGTGCTAGTGGTTTGGTACCGGGAGATACGCAGTATTTT
.,TRBJ2-2,TRBV19,.,CASSTDSSTGELFF,TGTGCCAGTAGTACGGACAGTTCCACCGGGGAGCTGTTTTTT
few,TRBJ2-1,TRBV4-3,TRBD2,CASSHPGGLEQFF,TGCGCCAGCAGCCACCCGGGGGGGCTAGAGCAGTTCTTC
.,TRBJ2-1,TRBV29-1,TRBD1,CSVEDHRGAYNEQFF,TGCAGCGTTGAAGACCACAGGGGAGCATACAATGAGCAGTTCTTC
.,TRBJ2-3,TRBV27,TRBD2,CASSHGLDDTQYF,TGTGCCAGCAGTCACGGACTAGATGATACGCAGTATTTT
.,TRBJ1-6,TRBV11-2,TRBD1,CASSFLTGGFPPNSPLHF,TGTGCCAGCAGCTTTTTAACAGGGGGCTTTCCACCGAATTCACCCCTCCACTTT
many,TRBJ2-1,TRBV11-2,.,CASSNRDGGVPNEQFF,TGTGCCAGCAGCAATCGGGACGGCGGGGTTCCCAATGAGCAGTTCTTC
.,TRBJ1-1,TRBV5-1,TRBD1,CASSWGQGYAEAFF,TGCGCCAGCAGCTGGGGACAGGGGTACGCTGAAGCTTTCTTT
few,TRBJ2-1,TRBV30,TRBD2,CAWGETSGSYSHEQFF,TGTGCCTGGGGGGAAACTAGCGGGAGTTATTCCCATGAGCAGTTCTTC
.,TRBJ2-1,TRBV4-2,TRBD2,CASSQAMAGVYNEQFF,TGTGCCAGCAGCCAAGCCATGGCGGGAGTTTACAATGAGCAGTTCTTC
few,TRBJ2-7,TRBV20-1,.,CSARQIDALGQYF,TGCAGTGCTAGACAGATCGACGCGTTAGGGCAGTACTTC
few,TRBJ2-7,TRBV9,.,CASSVDLGSSYEQYF,TGTGCCAGCAGCGTAGATCTGGGGTCCTCCTACGAGCAGTACTTC
many,TRBJ2-7,TRBV3-1,.,CASSPPGGTYEQYF,TGTGCCAGCAGCCCCCCGGGCGGGACCTACGAGCAGTACTTC
many,TRBJ1-6,TRBV20-1,TRBD1,CSAAQGSSPLHF,TGCAGTGCGGCACAGGGGAGTTCACCCCTCCACTTT
.,TRBJ1-1,TRBV4-3,.,CESSQARERDEAFF,TGCGAAAGCAGCCAAGCCAGGGAGAGGGACGAAGCTTTCTTT
many,TRBJ1-1,TRBV5-4,.,CASSTQIGTGPFF,TGTGCCAGCAGCACACAGATCGGCACTGGCCCTTTCTTT
few,TRBJ2-3,TRBV6-2/TRBV6-3,.,CASSPGPARDTQYF,TGTGCCAGCAGTCCCGGCCCAGCCCGGGATACGCAGTATTTT